The 29 T cell receptor beta chains below all came from one sample that was sequenced in a study of blood T cells in healthy people across ages. Together with a sample-barcoded 5' primer, a J-beta primer mix was included in a second PCR lasting about 6 to 12 cycles. TCRdb ran MiXCR on the 5' RACE reads and lists one entry per CDR3 protein. The data contain 750,000 to 850,000 distinct CDR3 sequences, approximately 25% of them singletons. In addition, the sample was reused for a study of T cells of mothers and their children.

The sample taken for sequencing was blood. The receptors here all came from a boy under 18 in good health.

The rearrangement joins TRBV12-3 or TRBV12-4 to TRBJ2-5, with D possibly matching TRBD2 (7 bases). This CDR3 is 16 amino acids long. V was pared by 6 bases and J by 0 bases, with 17 bases between. CDR3 coding DNA: TGTGCCAGCAGAGATAGGGGGGGGGCCTACCAAGAGACCCAGTACTTC. It translates to CASRDRGGAYQETQYF.

The genes are TRBV23-1 and TRBJ2-1; TRBD1 is a possible D gene (6 bases). TRBV23-1 is an ORF, and what it does is uncertain. This CDR3 is built from 13 residues. Trimming removed 3 bases from V and 11 bases from J, with 14 bases in between. CDR3 DNA sequence: TGCGCCAGCAGTCACCCTCAGGGGCATCAGCAGTTCTTC. Protein: CASSHPQGHQQFF.

Remarks on this clonotype: The junction differs from germline at one of its ends, possibly a read error. The rearrangement links TRBV20-1 to TRBJ1-1, with TRBD1 as a possible D gene (6 bases). Per germline, CDR1 DFQATT and CDR2 SNEGSKA (reference sequence). There are 11 residues in the CDR3. Here the CDR3 reads CGAATGRQAFF. The CDR3 nucleotides are TGCGGTGCTGCTACAGGGAGGCAAGCTTTCTTT.

The chain is built from TRBV20-1 and TRBJ2-5, with D maybe TRBD1 (6 bases). Between the trimmed V and J ends, which lost 2 bases and 4 bases, there was a span of 8 bases. This CDR3 spans 12 amino acids. Germline assignment: CDR1 DFQATT and CDR2 SNEGSKA (reference sequence). Here the CDR3 reads CSARSGAETQYF. The CDR3 nucleotides read TGCAGTGCTAGATCAGGGGCAGAGACCCAGTACTTC.

In nucleotides, the CDR3 is TGTGCCAGCAGCCGAGCCTGGACAGGGGAGGAGGGAGAAAAACTGTTTTTT. Its translation: CASSRAWTGEEGEKLFF. This chain uses TRBV3-1 with TRBJ1-4; 9 bases are shared with TRBD1. After removal of 4 bases from V and 8 bases from J, the junction contained 14 bases not matched to a gene. CDR3 size: 17 residues. In germline, CDR1 is LGHDT, CDR2 YNNKEL (reference sequence).

This clonotype appeared a few times. The V gene is TRBV4-3, the J gene TRBJ2-3; 7 bases match TRBD1. V shed 9 bases and J 5 bases; nucleotides not matched to a gene: 14. Per germline, CDR1 LGHNA and CDR2 YSLEER. The CDR3 sequence is 15 residues long. The chain's CDR3 is CASQEDRVYKDTQYF. CDR3 nucleotide sequence: TGCGCCAGTCAGGAAGACAGGGTTTACAAAGATACGCAGTATTTT.

This clonotype came up many times. This rearrangement joins TRBV20-1 to TRBJ1-4; the D gene is possibly TRBD1 (6 bases). The length of the CDR3 is 14 residues. Germline CDR1 is DFQATT and CDR2 is SNEGSKA (reference sequence). V shed 3 bases and J shed 5 bases, with 13 bases lying between them. CDR3 region: CSASQSGQNEKLFF. CDR3 coding DNA: TGCAGTGCTAGTCAGAGTGGACAGAATGAAAAACTGTTTTTT.

This clonotype occurred a few times. This chain joins TRBV4-3 and TRBJ2-3; 8 nucleotides line up with TRBD2. The length of the CDR3 is 15 residues. Germline V gives CDR1 LGHNA, CDR2 YSLEER. V trimming: 0 bases; J trimming: 5 bases; junction bases outside the gene matches: 4. For the CDR3, the DNA is TGCGCCAGCAGCCAAGACCTAGCGGGCAGAGATACGCAGTATTTT. Protein product: CASSQDLAGRDTQYF.

This chain links TRBV29-1 with TRBJ2-5, with 8 bases aligning to TRBD1. CDR1 is SQVTM and CDR2 is ANQGSEA in the germline V gene. This CDR3 comprises 12 residues. V shed 6 bases and J 4 bases; nucleotides not matched to a gene: 4. The CDR3 DNA is TGCAGCGTCCGGGACAGGTTAGAGACCCAGTACTTC. It is translated as CSVRDRLETQYF.

This chain connects TRBV20-1 to TRBJ1-6; 8 nucleotides line up with TRBD1. The CDR3 length is 15 residues. V trimming: 5 bases; J trimming: 8 bases; junction bases outside the gene matches: 11. CDR1 is DFQATT, CDR2 SNEGSKA, per germline (reference sequence). The CDR3 nucleotides read TGCAGTGCTCCAAAGCGGACAGGGATAGATTCACCCCTCCACTTT. This sequence encodes CSAPKRTGIDSPLHF.

The rearrangement joins TRBV19 to TRBJ1-4, with no clear D. CDR1 LNHDA and CDR2 SQIVND come from the germline V gene (reference sequence). The CDR3 is 13 amino acids. V was clipped by 5 bases and J by 7 bases, with 11 bases between them. CDR3 residues: CASSDGRREKLFF. In nucleotides, the CDR3 is TGTGCCAGTAGTGACGGGAGGCGTGAAAAACTGTTTTTT.

This clonotype has just a few counts. This chain connects TRBV12-3 or TRBV12-4 to TRBJ2-6; 9 positions agree with TRBD2. The CDR3 sequence is 18 residues long. The ends lost 3 bases at V and 2 bases at J; junction bases unmatched: 8. In DNA form, the CDR3 reads TGTGCCAGCAGTTTGTTTTCCAGCGGGGGGCCTGGGGCCAACGTCCTGACTTTC. The encoded protein is CASSLFSSGGPGANVLTF.

This clonotype was detected only a few times. The chain links TRBV5-1 to TRBJ2-1; 8 nucleotides match TRBD2. The V gene end was trimmed by 2 bases and the J gene end by 10 bases; junction bases not matched to a gene: 8. The CDR3 covers 14 residues. Germline assignment: CDR1 SGHRS and CDR2 YFSETQ. CDR3: CASSLNSGAGEQFF. CDR3 DNA: TGCGCCAGCAGCTTAAATAGCGGGGCCGGCGAGCAGTTCTTC.

The rearrangement links TRBV28 to TRBJ2-1; 8 nucleotides line up with TRBD1. The length of the CDR3 is 16 residues. The J segment lost 0 bases and the V segment lost 6 bases, leaving 7 bases of the junction unmatched. Germline-derived CDR1 and CDR2 are MDHEN and SYDVKM. CDR3 DNA sequence: TGTGCCAGCAGCCCGACAGGGGTCCGCTCCTACAATGAGCAGTTCTTC. This encodes CASSPTGVRSYNEQFF.

The J gene is TRBJ2-5, the V gene TRBV6-5, with 7 bases lining up with TRBD2. The end of the DNA fits TRBJ2-1 better, so the J call may be wrong. Looked up from germline, CDR1 is MNHEY and CDR2 is SVGAGI. There are 11 residues in the CDR3. The CDR3 DNA is TGTGCCAGCAGTGATCTAGCGGCCCAGTTCTTC. It translates to CASSDLAAQFF.

This chain links TRBV12-5 with TRBJ2-3; 9 nucleotides align to TRBD1. This CDR3 has 17 residues. V lost 0 bases, J lost 4 bases, and 8 bases stayed unmatched. In germline, CDR1 is LGHNT, CDR2 FRNRAP. In nucleotides, the CDR3 is TGTGCTAGTGGTTTGGTTTTTACAGGGGGCGCCGCAGATACGCAGTATTTT. Translated, it gives CASGLVFTGGAADTQYF.

V usage is TRBV28 and J usage is TRBJ2-3; 7 bases line up with TRBD2. The CDR3 consists of 17 residues. Trimming cost V 2 bases and J 1 base; bases outside gene matches: 9. In germline, CDR1 is MDHEN, CDR2 SYDVKM. In DNA form, the CDR3 reads TGTGCCAGCAGTTTAAACTCTCCGGGGGGACGCACAGATACGCAGTATTTT. Residues: CASSLNSPGGRTDTQYF. Full variable domain (missing parts from reference TRBV28 and TRBJ2-3): DVKVTQSSRYLVKRTGEKVFLECVQDMDHENMFWYRQDPGLGLRLIYFSYDVKMKEKGDIPEGYSVSREKKERFSLILESASTNQTSMYLCASSLNSPGGRTDTQYFGPGTRLTVL.

This clonotype has only a few counts. The junction shows a germline mismatch at one end, possibly a read error. The rearrangement links TRBV14 to TRBJ2-5, with 8 nucleotides matching TRBD2. Germline-derived CDR1 and CDR2 are SGHDN and FVKESK. CDR3 length: 13 residues. The DNA of the CDR3 is TGTGCCAGCAGCCGACTTGTAGCGGGAACGCTGGACTTC. Encoded protein: CASSRLVAGTLDF.

This clonotype was observed at least ten times. The CDR3 spells CASSQDRLNTEAFF. As DNA, the CDR3 is TGCGCCAGCAGCCAAGATCGCCTGAACACTGAAGCTTTCTTT. This chain joins TRBV4-3 and TRBJ1-1; unclear D gene. V was shortened by 0 bases and J by 0 bases, with 5 bases between the two germline ends. Germline V gene data show CDR1 as LGHNA and CDR2 as YSLEER. The CDR3 runs 14 residues.

This clonotype was seen a handful of times. This chain connects TRBV28 to TRBJ2-7; 8 bases align to TRBD1. Germline values: CDR1 MDHEN, CDR2 SYDVKM. There are 14 residues in the CDR3. V shed 6 bases, J shed 6 bases, and the junction held 10 bases outside the gene matches. The CDR3 loop is CASRPGQGRFEQYF. Written as DNA, the CDR3 is TGTGCCAGCAGACCTGGACAGGGAAGGTTCGAGCAGTACTTC.

The chain employs TRBV4-3 and TRBJ1-1; D possibly corresponds to TRBD1 (5 bases). Trimming stripped 0 bases from V and 4 bases from J, with 12 bases between. This CDR3 spans 15 amino acids. Germline CDR1 is LGHNA and CDR2 is YSLEER. CDR3 protein: CASSQDASGSTEAFF. CDR3 bases: TGCGCCAGCAGCCAAGATGCGTCAGGGAGCACTGAAGCTTTCTTT.

This clonotype came up a few times. The chain employs TRBV7-2 and TRBJ1-4; D ambiguous. V gave up 5 bases and J gave up 0 bases, with 10 bases separating them. Per the germline V gene, CDR1 is SGHTA and CDR2 is FQGNSA. The CDR3 runs 15 residues. The CDR3 DNA is TGTGCCAGCAGCCGATCTTCGCCAACTAATGAAAAACTGTTTTTT. This encodes CASSRSSPTNEKLFF.

The chain combines TRBV7-9 with TRBJ2-5; 10 bases align to TRBD2. The germline gives CDR1 SEHNR, CDR2 FQNEAQ (reference sequence). This CDR3 comprises 14 residues. V shed 5 bases and J 3 bases; nucleotides not matched to a gene: 3. Written as DNA, the CDR3 is TGTGCCAGCAGCGCTAGCGGGGGTAAAGAGACCCAGTACTTC. It specifies CASSASGGKETQYF.

This clonotype has more than one count but fewer than ten. The CDR3: CASSLVGIPYEQYF. DNA for the CDR3: TGTGCCAGCAGTTTGGTGGGCATCCCCTACGAGCAGTACTTC. V gene TRBV12-3 or TRBV12-4 combines with J gene TRBJ2-5; D gene ambiguous. TRBJ2-7 explains the end of the DNA better; the J call may be wrong. CDR3 length: 14 residues.

This rearrangement joins TRBV19 to TRBJ2-5; 7 nucleotides agree with TRBD1. The DNA end is more similar to TRBJ2-1, so the J call may be wrong. The CDR3 extends over 12 amino acids. Germline lookup yields CDR1 LNHDA and CDR2 SQIVND (reference sequence). The CDR3 spells CASRTGYTEQFF. For the CDR3, the DNA is TGTGCCAGTAGGACAGGGTATACTGAGCAGTTCTTC.

Only a few counts were recorded for this clonotype. This chain connects TRBV3-1 to TRBJ1-2, with TRBD1 identical over 11 bases. The CDR3 totals 16 residues. With 4 bases clipped from V and 7 bases from J, the junction kept 11 bases outside the gene matches. CDR1 and CDR2 from the germline V gene are LGHDT and YNNKEL (reference sequence). The chain's CDR3 is CASSPLGWTGGFGYTF. The CDR3 DNA is TGTGCCAGCAGCCCACTAGGTTGGACAGGGGGCTTTGGCTACACCTTC.

This clonotype has a single count. The chain employs TRBV20-1 and TRBJ2-1, with D possibly being TRBD1 or TRBD2 (5 bases each). This CDR3 is built from 13 residues. Germline V CDR1 and CDR2: DFQATT, SNEGSKA (reference sequence). The V end lost 3 bases, the J end lost 5 bases, and 11 bases lay between the germline ends. This chain's CDR3 is CSASLGEHNEQFF. CDR3 nucleotides: TGCAGTGCTAGTTTGGGGGAACACAATGAGCAGTTCTTC.

The rearrangement uses TRBV7-2 and TRBJ2-1; TRBD2 agrees at 9 bases. The germline V gene encodes CDR1 SGHTA and CDR2 FQGNSA. There are 16 residues in the CDR3. With V trimmed by 1 base and J by 4 bases, 5 bases remained unmatched. The CDR3 protein is CASSLEGLAPYNEQFF. CDR3 nucleotide sequence: TGTGCCAGCAGCTTAGAGGGACTAGCCCCATACAATGAGCAGTTCTTC.

The V gene is TRBV6-5, the J gene TRBJ1-1; D is ambiguous. Between the trimmed V and J ends, which lost 2 bases and 8 bases, there was a span of 12 bases. This CDR3 comprises 13 residues. Germline V gene sequence: CDR1 MNHEY, CDR2 SVGAGI. This CDR3 reads CASSYPAREEAFF. The CDR3 coding sequence is TGTGCCAGCAGTTACCCAGCCCGGGAGGAAGCTTTCTTT.